The next 4 T cell receptor beta chains were all read from a single sample in a study of graft-versus-host responses after intestinal transplantation. Some clones are missing from TCRdb's copy, which holds only in-frame ones; the method was immunoSEQ multiplex PCR. The sample yields about 23,000 clones, 85% to 95% seen once. The specimen was PBMCs, collected 39 to 40 days after intestinal transplant. These receptors came from a human patient who received an intestinal transplant, so some T cells may come from the graft donor.

The chain joins TRBV19 to TRBJ2-7, with 12 bases lining up with TRBD2. Per the germline V gene, CDR1 is LNHDA and CDR2 is SQIVND (reference sequence). J was trimmed by 2 bases and V by 4 bases; bases with no gene match: 0. The CDR3 runs 14 residues. CDR3 amino acids: CASSTSGRAYEQYF. The CDR3 DNA sequence: TGTGCCAGTAGTACTAGCGGGAGGGCCTACGAGCAGTACTTC.

V usage is TRBV1 and J usage is TRBJ2-1; TRBD1, the table's D call, lacks a check against the DNA. TRBV1 is an annotated pseudogene. This CDR3 region has 17 residues. The CDR3 loop is CTSSQDLPSRRGHEQFF. In nucleotides, the CDR3 is TGCACCAGCAGCCAAGATCTTCCAAGCAGGAGGGGGCATGAGCAGTTCTTC.

The chain has TRBV9 and TRBJ2-1; the D gene is possibly TRBD2 (6 bases). Trimming cost V 0 bases and J 7 bases, with 14 bases left between them. The CDR3 is 15 residues long. CDR1 is SGDLS, CDR2 YYNGEE, per germline. CDR3 region: CASSVDLSGENEQFF. CDR3 DNA sequence: TGTGCCAGCAGCGTAGATTTGTCGGGGGAGAATGAGCAGTTCTTC.

The chain couples TRBV6-5 to TRBJ1-1; 9 bases line up with TRBD1. From germline, CDR1 is MNHEY and CDR2 SVGAGI. The V segment lost 6 bases and the J segment 6 bases; nucleotides outside the gene matches: 5. This CDR3 has 13 amino acids. The CDR3 DNA reads as TGTGCCAGCAGCCACAACAGGGGGCCTGAAGCTTTCTTT. It codes for CASSHNRGPEAFF.